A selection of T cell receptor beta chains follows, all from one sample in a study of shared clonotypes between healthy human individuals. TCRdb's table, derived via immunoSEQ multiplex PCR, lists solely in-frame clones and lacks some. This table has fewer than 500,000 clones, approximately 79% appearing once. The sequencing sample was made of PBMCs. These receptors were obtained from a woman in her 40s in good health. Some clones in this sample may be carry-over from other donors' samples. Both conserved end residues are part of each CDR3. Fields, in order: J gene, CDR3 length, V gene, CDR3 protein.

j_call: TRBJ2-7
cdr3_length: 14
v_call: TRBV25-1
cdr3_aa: CASSRPTGAEEQYF

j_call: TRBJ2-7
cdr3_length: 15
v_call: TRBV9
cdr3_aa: CASSVGDAPPYEQYF

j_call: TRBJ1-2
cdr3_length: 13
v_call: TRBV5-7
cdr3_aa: CASSLVTAMGYTF

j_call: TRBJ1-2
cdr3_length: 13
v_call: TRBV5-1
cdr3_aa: CASSPRALYGYTF

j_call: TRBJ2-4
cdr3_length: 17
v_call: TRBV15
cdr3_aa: CATSRDVGYLAKNIQYF

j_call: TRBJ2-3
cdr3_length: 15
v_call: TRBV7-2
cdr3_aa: CASSLYSGKVDTQYF

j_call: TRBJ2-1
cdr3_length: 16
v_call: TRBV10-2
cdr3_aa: CASSVRLLAGAHEQFF

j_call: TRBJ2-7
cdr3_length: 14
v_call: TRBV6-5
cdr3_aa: CASSLAGQAYEQYF

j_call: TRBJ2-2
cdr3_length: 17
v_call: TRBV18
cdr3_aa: CASSPRASGTSTGELFF

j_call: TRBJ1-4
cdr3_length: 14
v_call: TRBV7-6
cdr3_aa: CASSLGGMREKLFF

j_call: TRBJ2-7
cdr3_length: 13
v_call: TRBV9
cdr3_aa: CASSRSGSYEQYF

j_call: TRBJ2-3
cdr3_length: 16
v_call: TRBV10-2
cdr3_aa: CASRRLAGVGADTQYF

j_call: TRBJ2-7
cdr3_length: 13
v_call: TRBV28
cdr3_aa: CASSPGQSYEQYF

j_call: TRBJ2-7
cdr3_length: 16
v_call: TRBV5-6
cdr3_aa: CASSPGGGGRAYEQYF

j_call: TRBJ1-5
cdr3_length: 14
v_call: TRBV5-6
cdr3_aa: CASSLPGSNQPQHF

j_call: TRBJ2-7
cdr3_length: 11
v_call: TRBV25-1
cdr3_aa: CASTQGDEQYF

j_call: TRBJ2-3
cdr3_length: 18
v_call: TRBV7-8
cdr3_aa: CASTPGGLAGVGTDTQYF

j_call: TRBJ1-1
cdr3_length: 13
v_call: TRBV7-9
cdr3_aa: CASSPQGLTEAFF

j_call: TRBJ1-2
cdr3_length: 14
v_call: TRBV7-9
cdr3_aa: CASSLVPGGYGYTF

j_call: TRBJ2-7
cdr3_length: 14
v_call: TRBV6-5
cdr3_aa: CASSYSPDSYEQYF

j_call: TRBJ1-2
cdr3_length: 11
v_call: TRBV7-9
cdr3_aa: CASSLGGGYTF

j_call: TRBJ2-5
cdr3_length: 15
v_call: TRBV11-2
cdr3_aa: CASSIVGDHQETQYF

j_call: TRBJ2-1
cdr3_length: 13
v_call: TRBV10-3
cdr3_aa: CAIGGTGDNEQFF

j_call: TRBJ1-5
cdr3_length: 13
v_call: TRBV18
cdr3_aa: CASRPGGNQPQHF